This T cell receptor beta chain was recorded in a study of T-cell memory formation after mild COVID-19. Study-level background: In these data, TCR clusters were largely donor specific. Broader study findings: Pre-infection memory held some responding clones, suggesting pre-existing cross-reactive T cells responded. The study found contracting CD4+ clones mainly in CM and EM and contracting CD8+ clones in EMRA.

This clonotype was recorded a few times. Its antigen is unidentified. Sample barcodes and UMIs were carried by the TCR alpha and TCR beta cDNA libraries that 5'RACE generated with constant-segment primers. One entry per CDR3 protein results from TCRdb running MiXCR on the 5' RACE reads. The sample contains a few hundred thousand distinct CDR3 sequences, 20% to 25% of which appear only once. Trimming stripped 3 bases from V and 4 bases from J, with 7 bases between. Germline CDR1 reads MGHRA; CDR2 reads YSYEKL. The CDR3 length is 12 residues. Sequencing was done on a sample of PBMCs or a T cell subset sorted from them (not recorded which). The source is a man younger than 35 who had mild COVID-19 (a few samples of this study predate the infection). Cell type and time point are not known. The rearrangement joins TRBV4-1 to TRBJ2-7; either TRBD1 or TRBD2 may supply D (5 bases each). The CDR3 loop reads CASSQRGYEQYF. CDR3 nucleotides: TGCGCCAGCAGCCAGAGGGGTTACGAGCAGTACTTC.